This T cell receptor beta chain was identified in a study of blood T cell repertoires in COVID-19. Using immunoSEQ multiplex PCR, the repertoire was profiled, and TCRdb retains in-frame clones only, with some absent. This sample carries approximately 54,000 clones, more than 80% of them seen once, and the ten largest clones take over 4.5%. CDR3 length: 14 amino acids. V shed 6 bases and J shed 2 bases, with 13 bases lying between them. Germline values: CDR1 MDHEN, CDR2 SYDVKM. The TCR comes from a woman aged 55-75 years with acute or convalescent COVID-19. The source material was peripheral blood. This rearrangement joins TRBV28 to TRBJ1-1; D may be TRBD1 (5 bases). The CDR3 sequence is CASSPRTPNTEAFF. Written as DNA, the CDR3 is TGTGCCAGCAGCCCCCGGACACCTAACACTGAAGCTTTCTTT.